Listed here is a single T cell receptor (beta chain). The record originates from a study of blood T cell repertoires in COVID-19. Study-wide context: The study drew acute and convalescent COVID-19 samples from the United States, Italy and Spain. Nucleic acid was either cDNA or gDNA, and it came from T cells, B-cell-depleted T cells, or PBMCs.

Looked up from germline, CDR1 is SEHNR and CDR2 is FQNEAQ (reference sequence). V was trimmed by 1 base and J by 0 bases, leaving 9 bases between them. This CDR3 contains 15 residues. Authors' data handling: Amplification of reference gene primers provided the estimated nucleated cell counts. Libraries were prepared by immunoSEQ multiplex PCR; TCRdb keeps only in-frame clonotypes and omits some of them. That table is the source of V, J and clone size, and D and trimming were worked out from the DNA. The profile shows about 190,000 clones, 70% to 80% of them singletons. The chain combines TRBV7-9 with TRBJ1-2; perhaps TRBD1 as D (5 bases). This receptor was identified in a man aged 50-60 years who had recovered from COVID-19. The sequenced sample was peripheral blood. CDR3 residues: CASSLVAGPNYGYTF. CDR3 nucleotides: TGTGCCAGCAGCTTAGTGGCAGGGCCTAACTATGGCTACACCTTC.